These 14 T cell receptor beta chains were all obtained from the same sample, sequenced in a study of spatial heterogeneity in lung cancer. In TCRdb, the 5' RACE reads were re-called with MiXCR into one record per CDR3 protein. The data show about 1,200 distinct CDR3 sequences, with less than 30% seen just once and just over 20% held by the top ten. This sample's time point: blood at routine non-recurrence follow-up after resection. Sample: PBMCs, taken at follow-up. The receptors derive from a male donor with early-stage non-small cell lung cancer.

This clonotype ranks as large. Here the CDR3 reads CASSLELAGHTDTQYF. CDR3 sequence (DNA): TGTGCCAGCAGCTTAGAGCTAGCGGGGCACACAGATACGCAGTATTTT. V usage is TRBV7-6 and J usage is TRBJ2-3; TRBD2 matches at 9 bases. The V and J ends lost 1 base and 2 bases, in that order; junction bases with no gene match: 4. Germline CDR1 is SGHVS and CDR2 is FNYEAQ. This CDR3 is built from 16 residues.

The chain has TRBV12-3 or TRBV12-4 and TRBJ2-3; maybe TRBD2 (5 bases). There are 13 residues in the CDR3. V lost 6 bases to trimming and J lost 3 bases, with 10 bases between them. The CDR3 DNA is TGTGCCAGCAGCTCGACTAATACAGATACGCAGTATTTT. This encodes CASSSTNTDTQYF.

This clonotype came up once. The chain has TRBV6-5 and TRBJ2-7; D assignment may be TRBD1 or TRBD2 (5 bases each). The V gene's germline CDR1 is MNHEY and CDR2 SVGAGI. The CDR3 extends over 14 amino acids. Trimming left V 2 bases short and J 0 bases short, with 8 bases between. CDR3 nucleotides: TGTGCCAGCAGTTACGGGGACGACTCCTACGAGCAGTACTTC. Its translation: CASSYGDDSYEQYF.

The chain has TRBV7-9 and TRBJ2-7, with D uncertain. In germline, CDR1 is SEHNR, CDR2 FQNEAQ (reference sequence). The CDR3 extends over 12 amino acids. V was clipped by 2 bases and J by 6 bases, with 8 bases between them. This chain's CDR3 is CASSLTAGEQYF. As DNA, the CDR3 is TGTGCCAGCAGCTTAACAGCTGGCGAGCAGTACTTC.

The V gene is TRBV4-3, the J gene TRBJ2-7, with no clear D. Trimming shortened V by 0 bases and J by 1 base, and 13 bases separated the two germline ends. Germline V lookup: CDR1 LGHNA, CDR2 YSLEER. The CDR3 sequence is 16 residues long. The CDR3 reads CASSQESPPLSYEQYF. The CDR3 DNA reads as TGCGCCAGCAGCCAAGAGTCACCGCCGTTGTCCTACGAGCAGTACTTC.

CDR3 residues: CSAQRGQGGTEAFF. The CDR3 DNA sequence: TGCAGTGCTCAGCGGGGACAGGGGGGCACTGAAGCTTTCTTT. The gene calls are TRBV20-1 and TRBJ1-1; 11 nucleotides match TRBD1. The germline CDR1 and CDR2 sequences are DFQATT and SNEGSKA (reference sequence). After removal of 5 bases from V and 4 bases from J, the junction contained 6 bases not matched to a gene. The CDR3 spans 14 residues.

Within the sample, this clonotype is medium-sized. With a much larger clone just one base away, this may be a read error. The chain couples TRBV4-1 to TRBJ2-2, with 10 bases aligning to TRBD2. With 0 bases clipped from V and 7 bases from J, the junction kept 5 bases outside the gene matches. This CDR3 comprises 16 residues. Germline CDR1 reads MGHRA; CDR2 reads YSYEKL. As DNA, the CDR3 is TGCGCCAGCAGCCAAGAAGCGGGAGGGTCGCGCGGGGAGCTGTTTTTT. This gives the protein CASSQEAGGSRGELFF.

This clonotype was seen only a few times. The V and J genes are TRBV2 and TRBJ2-1; D is unclear. CDR1 is SNHLY, CDR2 FYNNEI, per germline. V lost 8 bases, J lost 2 bases, and 13 bases lay in between. The CDR3 runs to 14 residues. The CDR3 is CASSARDPYNEQFF. DNA of the CDR3: TGTGCCAGCTCAGCACGTGATCCCTACAATGAGCAGTTCTTC.

The chain couples TRBV20-1 to TRBJ2-1; perhaps TRBD2 as D (6 bases). Germline V gene sequence: CDR1 DFQATT, CDR2 SNEGSKA (reference sequence). V dropped 3 bases and J dropped 9 bases, with 21 bases sitting between them. The CDR3 has 15 residues. As DNA, the CDR3 is TGCAGTGCTAGCCCCCGGGTTTTGGCTAGCGTTGAGCAGTTCTTC. Its translation is CSASPRVLASVEQFF.

This clonotype was seen only a few times. The chain recombines TRBV29-1 with TRBJ2-4; D is undetermined. Trimming took off 0 bases at V and 7 bases at J, with 7 bases between the two ends. The CDR3 is 12 residues long. The germline V gene has CDR1 SQVTM and CDR2 ANQGSEA. The CDR3 DNA is TGCAGCGTTGAAGAGACGAGGAACATTCAGTACTTC. Protein: CSVEETRNIQYF.

In this sample, this clonotype is medium-sized (0.01 to 0.1%). This chain uses TRBV7-9 with TRBJ2-5; 8 bases are shared with TRBD2. Trimming took 0 bases from V and 11 from J; bases not matched to a gene: 8. The CDR3 is 14 amino acids. Germline V gene data show CDR1 as SEHNR and CDR2 as FQNEAQ (reference sequence). For the CDR3, the DNA is TGTGCCAGCAGCTTAGCGGGGAGCGGGAGAGAACAGTACTTC. The encoded protein is CASSLAGSGREQYF.

By proportion, this clonotype is large. CDR3 bases: TGTGCCAGTAGTCGTAGCCAAGAGACCCAGTACTTC. Translated: CASSRSQETQYF. The rearrangement joins TRBV19 to TRBJ2-5; D unresolved. The CDR3 runs to 12 residues. CDR1 is LNHDA and CDR2 is SQIVND in the germline V gene (reference sequence). V lost 5 bases, J lost 1 base, and 5 bases lay in between.

This clonotype appeared many times. The chain couples TRBV11-2 to TRBJ2-1, with TRBD2 identical over 9 bases. The CDR3 runs 15 residues. Germline V gives CDR1 SGHAT, CDR2 FQNNGV. With V trimmed by 2 bases and J by 8 bases, 7 bases remained unmatched. The DNA for the CDR3 is TGTGCCAGCAGCTTACCGCGGGAGGGCCGCGATGAGCAGTTCTTC. Its protein is CASSLPREGRDEQFF.

This clonotype was seen repeatedly, ten times or more. A read error may explain this, as a much larger clone is one base away. Without the conserved terminal phenylalanine or tryptophan, this CDR3 likely stems from a read error. The genes are TRBV20-1 and TRBJ2-1, with D tentatively TRBD2 (6 bases). The CDR3 consists of 17 residues. Looked up from germline, CDR1 is DFQATT and CDR2 is SNEGSKA (reference sequence). Trimming pared 3 bases from V and 5 bases from J, leaving 23 bases between. CDR3 DNA sequence: TGCAGTGCTAGTCTTACCCTAGCGCGATATTCCCACAATGAGCAGTTCTCC. The encoded protein is CSASLTLARYSHNEQFS.